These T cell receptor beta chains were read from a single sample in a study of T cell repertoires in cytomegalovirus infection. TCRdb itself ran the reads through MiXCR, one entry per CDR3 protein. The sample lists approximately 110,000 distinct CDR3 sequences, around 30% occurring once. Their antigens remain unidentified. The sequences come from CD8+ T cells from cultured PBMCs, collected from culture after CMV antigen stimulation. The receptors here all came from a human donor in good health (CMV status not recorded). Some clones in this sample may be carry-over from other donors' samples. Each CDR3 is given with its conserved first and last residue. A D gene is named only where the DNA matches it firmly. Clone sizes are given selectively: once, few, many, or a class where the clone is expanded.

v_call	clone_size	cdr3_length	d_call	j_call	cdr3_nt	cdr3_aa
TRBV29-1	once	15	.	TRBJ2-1	TGCAGCGTTGAAGGGGGCCAAAATAACGCATATGAGCAGTTCTTC	CSVEGGQNNAYEQFF
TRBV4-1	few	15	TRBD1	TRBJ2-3	TGCGCCAGCAGCCCCGGACAGGAAAGACGAGATACGCAGTATTTT	CASSPGQERRDTQYF
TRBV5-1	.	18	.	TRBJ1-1	TGCGCCAGCAGCTTGGGTAATACGGGGCGGGGGGCTTACACTGAAGCTTTCTTT	CASSLGNTGRGAYTEAFF
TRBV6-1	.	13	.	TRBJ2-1	TGTGCCAGCAGTGGAAGGGGTGACAATGAGCAGTTCTTC	CASSGRGDNEQFF
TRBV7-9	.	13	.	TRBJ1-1	TGTGCCAGCAGCTCCCCGCCGGACACTGAAGCTTTCTTT	CASSSPPDTEAFF
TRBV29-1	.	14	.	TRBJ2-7	TGCAGCGTGTCCCCTAGGCAGGGGAGCGACGAGCAGTACTTC	CSVSPRQGSDEQYF
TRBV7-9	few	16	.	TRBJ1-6	TGTGCCAGCAGCACGGAGGAGTCGTCCTATAATTCACCCCTCCACTTT	CASSTEESSYNSPLHF
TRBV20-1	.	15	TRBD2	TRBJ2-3	TGCAGTGCTAGCCCGACTAGCGGGGGGGCAGATACGCAGTATTTT	CSASPTSGGADTQYF
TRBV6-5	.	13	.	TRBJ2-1	TGTGCCAGCAGCGTCGGCGGATGGAATGAGCAGTTCTTC	CASSVGGWNEQFF
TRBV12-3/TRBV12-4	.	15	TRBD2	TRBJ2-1	TGTGCCAGCAGTTTGAGCGGGGGGCCCTCTACTGAGCAGTTCTTC	CASSLSGGPSTEQFF
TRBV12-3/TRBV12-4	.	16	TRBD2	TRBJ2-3	TGTGCCAGCCAGTTTCGCCTAGCGGCGAACGCAGATACGCAGTATTTT	CASQFRLAANADTQYF
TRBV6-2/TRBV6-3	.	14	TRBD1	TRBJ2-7	TGTGCCAGCAGCGACAGGGGGTCTGTCTACGAGCAGTACTTC	CASSDRGSVYEQYF
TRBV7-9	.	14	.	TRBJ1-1	TGTGCCAGCAGGGTGACATTGACGAACACTGAAGCTTTCTTT	CASRVTLTNTEAFF
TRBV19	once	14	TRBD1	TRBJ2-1	TGTGCCAGTAGTATAATGGCAGGGGGCGATGAGCAGTTCTTC	CASSIMAGGDEQFF
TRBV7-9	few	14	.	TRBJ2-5	TGTGCCAGCAGCTCCTCGATCTCCCAAGAGACCCAGTACTTC	CASSSSISQETQYF
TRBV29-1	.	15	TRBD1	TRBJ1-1	TGCAGCGTTGCCCCAAGGGACAGTCCGAACACTGAAGCTTTCTTT	CSVAPRDSPNTEAFF
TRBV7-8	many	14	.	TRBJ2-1	TGTGCCAGCAGCCAACGAGACTGGAACAATGAGCAGTTCTTC	CASSQRDWNNEQFF
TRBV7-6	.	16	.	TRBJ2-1	TGTGCCAGCAGTTCGGGACCGCTAAGCTCCTACAATGAGCAGTTCTTC	CASSSGPLSSYNEQFF